This T cell receptor (beta chain) was sequenced in a study of radiotherapy plus CTLA-4 blockade in lung cancer. Findings and caveats of the study: Tumor-origin TCR clones grew in blood after radiotherapy plus ipilimumab. Interferon-beta and early blood T cell clone dynamics reportedly predicted response best.

Those with chemo-refractory metastatic non-small-cell lung cancer were treated with focal radiation combined with CTLA-4 blockade using ipilimumab. Looked up from germline, CDR1 is MNHEY and CDR2 is SVGAGI. V was clipped by 6 bases and J by 0 bases; unmatched bases: 2. This CDR3 has 14 amino acids. Clones were read by immunoSEQ multiplex PCR, and TCRdb kept only the in-frame ones, dropping some. The repertoire holds over 80,000 clones, with under 90% as singletons. Comment on this clone: Antigen: not known.

This TCR came from a human donor with non-small cell lung cancer who had stable disease on radiotherapy plus ipilimumab. The genes are TRBV6-5 and TRBJ1-5; 7 nucleotides align to TRBD1. The specimen was peripheral blood, collected from a patient treated with radiotherapy plus ipilimumab. The DNA of the CDR3 is TGTGCCAGCAGCCGGGACAGTAGCAATCAGCCCCAGCATTTT. Its protein product is CASSRDSSNQPQHF.